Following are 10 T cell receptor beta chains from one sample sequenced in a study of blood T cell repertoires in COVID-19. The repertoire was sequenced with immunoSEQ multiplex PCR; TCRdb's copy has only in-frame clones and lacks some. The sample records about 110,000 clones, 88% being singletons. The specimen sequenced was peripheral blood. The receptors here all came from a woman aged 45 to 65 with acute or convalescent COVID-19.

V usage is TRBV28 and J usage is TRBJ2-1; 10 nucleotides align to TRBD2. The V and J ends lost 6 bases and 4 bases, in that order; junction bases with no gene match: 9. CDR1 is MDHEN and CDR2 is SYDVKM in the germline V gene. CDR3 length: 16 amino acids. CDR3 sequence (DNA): TGTGCCAGCAGAGGTAGCGGGAGGCTTGGGTACAATGAGCAGTTCTTC. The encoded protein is CASRGSGRLGYNEQFF.

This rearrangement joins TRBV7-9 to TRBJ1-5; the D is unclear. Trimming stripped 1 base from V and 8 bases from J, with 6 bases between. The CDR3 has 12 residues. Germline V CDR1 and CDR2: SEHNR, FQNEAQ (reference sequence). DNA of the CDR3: TGTGCCAGCAGCTTAGTTGGCAAGCCCCAGCATTTT. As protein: CASSLVGKPQHF.

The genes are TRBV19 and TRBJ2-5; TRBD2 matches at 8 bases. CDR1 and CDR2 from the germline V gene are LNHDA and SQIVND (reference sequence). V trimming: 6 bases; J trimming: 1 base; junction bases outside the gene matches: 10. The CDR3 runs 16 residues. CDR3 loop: CASSQRVAGLQETQYF. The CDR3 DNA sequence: TGTGCCAGTAGCCAGAGGGTAGCGGGACTCCAAGAGACCCAGTACTTC.

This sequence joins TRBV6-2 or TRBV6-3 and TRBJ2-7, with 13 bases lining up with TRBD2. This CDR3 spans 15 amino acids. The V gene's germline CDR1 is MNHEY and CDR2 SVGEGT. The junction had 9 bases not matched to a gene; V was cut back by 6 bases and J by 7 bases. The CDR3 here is CASSQPGLAGVEQYF. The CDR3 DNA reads TGTGCCAGCAGCCAGCCCGGACTAGCGGGGGTTGAGCAGTACTTC.

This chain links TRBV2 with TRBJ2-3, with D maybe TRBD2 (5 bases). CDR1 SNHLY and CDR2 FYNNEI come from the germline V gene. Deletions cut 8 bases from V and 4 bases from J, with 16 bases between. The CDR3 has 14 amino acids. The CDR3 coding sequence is TGTGCCAGCCCAACCGCACTCGGGGCAGATACGCAGTATTTT. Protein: CASPTALGADTQYF.

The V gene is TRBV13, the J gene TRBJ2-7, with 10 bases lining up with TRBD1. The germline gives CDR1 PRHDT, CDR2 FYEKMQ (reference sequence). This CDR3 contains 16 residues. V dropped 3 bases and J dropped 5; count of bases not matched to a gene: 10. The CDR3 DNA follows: TGTGCCAGCAGCTTCCGAATGACAGGGGGCAGCGACGAGCAGTACTTC. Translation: CASSFRMTGGSDEQYF.

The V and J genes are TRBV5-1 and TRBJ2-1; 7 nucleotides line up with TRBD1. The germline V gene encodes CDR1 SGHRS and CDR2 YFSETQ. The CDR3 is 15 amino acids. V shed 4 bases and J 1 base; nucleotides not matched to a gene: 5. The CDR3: CASSTDRVSYNEQFF. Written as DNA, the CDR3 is TGCGCCAGCAGCACTGACAGGGTATCCTACAATGAGCAGTTCTTC.

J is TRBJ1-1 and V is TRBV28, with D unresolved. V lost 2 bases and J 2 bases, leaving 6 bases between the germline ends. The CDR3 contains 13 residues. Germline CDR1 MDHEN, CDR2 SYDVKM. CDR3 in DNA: TGTGCCAGCAGTTTAGTATTTAACACTGAAGCTTTCTTT. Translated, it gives CASSLVFNTEAFF.

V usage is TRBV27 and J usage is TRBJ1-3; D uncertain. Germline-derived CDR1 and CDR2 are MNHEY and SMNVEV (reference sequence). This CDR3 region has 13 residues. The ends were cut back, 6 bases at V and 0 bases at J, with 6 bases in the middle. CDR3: CASSPNSGNTIYF. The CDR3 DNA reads TGTGCCAGCAGCCCCAACTCTGGAAACACCATATATTTT.

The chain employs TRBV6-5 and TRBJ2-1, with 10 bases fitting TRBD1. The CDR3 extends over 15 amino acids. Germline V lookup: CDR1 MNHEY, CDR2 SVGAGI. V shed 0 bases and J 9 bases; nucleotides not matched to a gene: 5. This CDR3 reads CASSYSRTGGGEQFF. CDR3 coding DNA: TGTGCCAGCAGTTACTCGAGGACAGGGGGGGGTGAGCAGTTCTTC.